The source of this T cell receptor beta chain is a study of T cell repertoires in cytomegalovirus infection. This clonotype was detected a few times. Its specificity is unknown. The CDR3 runs 13 residues. Trimming left V 1 base short and J 6 bases short, with 11 bases between. Per germline, CDR1 SGHRS and CDR2 YFSETQ. TCRdb re-derived calls from the reads in MiXCR, one entry per CDR3 protein. The table includes a few hundred thousand distinct CDR3 sequences, 20% to 30% detected once. The J gene is TRBJ2-7, the V gene TRBV5-1; D is possibly TRBD1 (5 bases). The input for sequencing was cultured PBMCs, taken from culture after CMV antigen stimulation. This sequence was found in a human donor in good health (CMV status not recorded). Some clones in this sample may be carry-over from other donors' samples. The CDR3 loop is CASSLHVGAEQYF. CDR3 in DNA: TGCGCCAGCAGCTTGCATGTAGGGGCCGAGCAGTACTTC.